The clone carrying this T cell receptor (beta chain) was counted once. The sample originates from a study of blood T cell repertoires in COVID-19. Study in general: Italy, Spain and the United States were the sources of the convalescent and acute COVID-19 samples. The cDNA or gDNA used as material had been derived from T cells, B-cell-depleted T cells, or PBMCs.

Trimming cost V 4 bases and J 2 bases; bases outside gene matches: 7. In germline, CDR1 is SGDLS, CDR2 YYNGEE. CDR3 size: 15 residues. Original analysis: Researchers report that nucleated cell counts were estimated from reference gene primer amplification. The repertoire was sequenced with immunoSEQ multiplex PCR; TCRdb's copy has only in-frame clones and lacks some. From that table come the V and J calls and clone size; the DNA was used to work out D and trimming. Among approximately 190,000 clones listed, just under 85% were seen once. This TCR was sampled from a woman in her 70s with active or convalescent COVID-19. J is TRBJ2-7 and V is TRBV9; the match to TRBD1 covers 9 bases. Sequencing was carried out using peripheral blood. CDR3 DNA sequence: TGTGCCAGCAGCCCCCTGGGACAGGGACCCTACGAGCAGTACTTC. It is translated as CASSPLGQGPYEQYF.